This TCR beta chain appears in the sequencing data of a study of T cells in Graves' hyperthyroidism and ophthalmopathy. It was less than 13 ml of fresh peripheral blood that supplied the PBMCs. This clonotype occurred many times. Template material for amplifying TCR beta CDR3 regions consisted of RNA transcripts. HTBI primers drove first-round RT-PCR of the TCR CDR3. TCRdb independently ran MiXCR on the multiplex PCR reads; one entry per CDR3 protein. Of some 400,000 distinct CDR3 sequences listed, about 15% were seen once; the top ten hold approximately 10%. Germline CDR1 reads MNHEY; CDR2 reads SVGEGT. The CDR3 totals 18 residues. The junction had 14 bases not matched to a gene; V was cut back by 2 bases and J by 4 bases.

The chain employs TRBV6-2 or TRBV6-3 and TRBJ2-7; 10 positions agree with TRBD2. Sequences were obtained from blood. The sequence derives from a woman aged 60-70 years with Graves' hyperthyroidism. As DNA, the CDR3 is TGTGCCAGCAGTTACCGGAGAGGAAGCGGGAGGGCAACTTACGAGCAGTACTTC. Encoded protein: CASSYRRGSGRATYEQYF.